Listed below are T cell receptor beta chains from one sample, sequenced in a study of shared clonotypes between healthy human individuals. The table came from immunoSEQ multiplex PCR; TCRdb's copy has only in-frame clones and leaves some out. The sample lists 600,000 to 750,000 clones; less than 80% were seen once. Sequenced input: memory CD4+ T cells sorted from blood. The receptors were sampled from a woman aged 25 to 39 in good health. The CDR3 runs from the conserved cysteine through the conserved F or W. The D gene is left open where the match is weak. Clone size appears in some rows only: once, few, many, or a class for an expanded clone.

DNA,CDR3,D,size,J,V
TGTGCCAGCAGACCCCGAGCTGGGAACACTGAAGCTTTCTTT,CASRPRAGNTEAFF,.,.,TRBJ1-1,TRBV2
TGTGCCAGTAGATCCTCAGGACAGGTACAAGAGACCCAGTACTTC,CASRSSGQVQETQYF,TRBD1,.,TRBJ2-5,TRBV19
TGTGCCAGCAGTCGCCCGGAGAACTCCTACAATGAGCAGTTCTTC,CASSRPENSYNEQFF,.,.,TRBJ2-1,TRBV6-1
TGTGCCAGCAGCCAAGCCGGTGAAGCTTTCTTT,CASSQAGEAFF,.,.,TRBJ1-1,TRBV14
TGTGCCAGCAGTTTGGGTAGCGGCTACAATGAGCAGTTCTTC,CASSLGSGYNEQFF,.,.,TRBJ2-1,TRBV27
TGTGCCAGCAGCAGGACAGGGGACCTCACAGATACGCAGTATTTT,CASSRTGDLTDTQYF,TRBD1,.,TRBJ2-3,TRBV28
TGTGCCACCACCCTGGCCGGGGCGAGCTATGCGCAGTATTTT,CATTLAGASYAQYF,.,once,TRBJ2-3,TRBV19
TGCGCCAGCAGCCATTTGCTAGCGGGGAGCTCCTACGAGCAGTACTTC,CASSHLLAGSSYEQYF,TRBD2,few,TRBJ2-7,TRBV4-1
TGCGCCAGCAGCCAAGAAGTTGCTAGGGCAGTGGGAAATCAGCCCCAGCATTTT,CASSQEVARAVGNQPQHF,.,few,TRBJ1-5,TRBV4-1
TGCGCCAGCAGTACCGGGTCGCGGGATGGCTACACCTTC,CASSTGSRDGYTF,.,.,TRBJ1-2,TRBV5-1
TGTGCCAGCAGTTTACTCTCCGGGAGTGGGGTCCGGGAGCTGTTTTTT,CASSLLSGSGVRELFF,.,.,TRBJ2-2,TRBV28
TGTGCCAGCAGTTACTTCAGGCAGGGGGGCTACACCTTC,CASSYFRQGGYTF,.,.,TRBJ1-2,TRBV6-5
TGTGCCAGCAGGTTACAGGGGCAAGGAAACACCATATATTTT,CASRLQGQGNTIYF,TRBD1,.,TRBJ1-3,TRBV6-1
TGTGCCAGCAGTTACTCGGGAGACGGCTGGAACACTGAAGCTTTCTTT,CASSYSGDGWNTEAFF,.,.,TRBJ1-1,TRBV6-5
TGTGCCAGCAGTGGAGTCGGGAGAGGGGACTACAATGAGCAGTTCTTC,CASSGVGRGDYNEQFF,.,.,TRBJ2-1,TRBV2
TGTGCCAGCTCACCCACAGGGACGCGCAATCAGCCCCAGCATTTT,CASSPTGTRNQPQHF,.,.,TRBJ1-5,TRBV18
TGTGCCTGCCGTTCTTCTGGGGCCAACGTCCTGACTTTC,CACRSSGANVLTF,.,.,TRBJ2-6,TRBV30
TGTGCCAGCAGCCCCCGGGGGAGCTCCTACAATGAGCAGTTCTTC,CASSPRGSSYNEQFF,.,.,TRBJ2-1,TRBV7-9
TGTGCCAGCAGTTACTCTTCGCCGCGAAGCTCCTACGAGCAGTACTTC,CASSYSSPRSSYEQYF,.,.,TRBJ2-7,TRBV6-5
TGTGCCAGCTCACCACAAGCTAGCGGGATTATCTACGAGCAGTACTTC,CASSPQASGIIYEQYF,TRBD2,.,TRBJ2-7,TRBV18
TGTGCCAGAAGTACAACCGGGGGCTACACCTTC,CARSTTGGYTF,.,.,TRBJ1-2,TRBV6-5
TGTGCCAGCAGCCCCCTCTCATTCCGGAACACTGAAGCTTTCTTT,CASSPLSFRNTEAFF,.,.,TRBJ1-1,TRBV6-5
TGTGCCAGCAGTCCGTCAGCGGCCGGAACCTACGAGCAGTACTTC,CASSPSAAGTYEQYF,.,once,TRBJ2-7,TRBV28
TGTGCCAGCAGTTCCAATCCCGGGACTAGCGGGAGGTACAATGAGCAGTTCTTC,CASSSNPGTSGRYNEQFF,TRBD2,.,TRBJ2-1,TRBV27
TGTGCCATCGACAAGACTAGCACAGATACGCAGTATTTT,CAIDKTSTDTQYF,.,few,TRBJ2-3,TRBV28
TGTGCCAGCAGAAAAATCCGGGGGCGGACTGGAAACACCATATATTTT,CASRKIRGRTGNTIYF,.,.,TRBJ1-3,TRBV11-2
TGTGCCAGCAGTTTATCCGCAGGGACGAATCAGCCCCAGCATTTT,CASSLSAGTNQPQHF,.,.,TRBJ1-5,TRBV28
TGCAGCGTCGCAAGGACTAGCGGGATAAATACGCAGTATTTT,CSVARTSGINTQYF,TRBD2,.,TRBJ2-3,TRBV29-1
TGTGCCAGCAGCTCAAGTATGGACACTGAAGCTTTCTTT,CASSSSMDTEAFF,.,.,TRBJ1-1,TRBV11-3
TGTGCCAGCAGCTTAACACCGGGACTAGCGGGAGGCGAGCAGTACTTC,CASSLTPGLAGGEQYF,TRBD2,few,TRBJ2-7,TRBV7-2
TGTGCCAGCAGCTCAAGACTAGCCAAAAACATTCAGTACTTC,CASSSRLAKNIQYF,.,few,TRBJ2-4,TRBV11-2
TGTGCCAGCAGTGCCTCCAGGGGGCCGTCTACCGGGGAGCTGTTTTTT,CASSASRGPSTGELFF,TRBD1,.,TRBJ2-2,TRBV28
TGTGCCAGCAGTGAAGTGGGCTACGAGCAGTACTTC,CASSEVGYEQYF,.,.,TRBJ2-7,TRBV2
TGTGCCAGCAGGGGGACCAACCGCGGGGAGACCCAGTACTTC,CASRGTNRGETQYF,.,.,TRBJ2-5,TRBV6-1
TGTGCCAGCAGCCAAGACCCAGGGGGACATACGGGTGAGCAGTTCTTC,CASSQDPGGHTGEQFF,TRBD1,.,TRBJ2-1,TRBV14
TGTGCCAGCAGTGAATATGGCGGGAGGGCCAGTTCCACAGATACGCAGTATTTT,CASSEYGGRASSTDTQYF,TRBD2,.,TRBJ2-3,TRBV25-1
TGTGCCACCTGGACAGGGGGTAACGACGAGCAGTACTTC,CATWTGGNDEQYF,TRBD1,.,TRBJ2-7,TRBV19
TGTGCCAGCAGCCAAACTGGGGACAGCAGCAATCAGCCCCAGCATTTT,CASSQTGDSSNQPQHF,TRBD1,many,TRBJ1-5,TRBV6-6
TGTGCCAGCAGTGGGCGGCAGGGGGACACCGGGGAGCTGTTTTTT,CASSGRQGDTGELFF,TRBD1,.,TRBJ2-2,TRBV6-1
TGTGCCAGCTCACCGGGAGGGACTAGTTATGGCTACACCTTC,CASSPGGTSYGYTF,.,.,TRBJ1-2,TRBV18
TGTGCCAGCAGCTTAGGAGGAGGCCGGAACACTGAAGCTTTCTTT,CASSLGGGRNTEAFF,.,.,TRBJ1-1,TRBV7-9
TGTGCCAGCGCAGCTTATTCAGGGACAGAGACCCAGTACTTC,CASAAYSGTETQYF,.,.,TRBJ2-5,TRBV11-2
TGCGCCAGCACTAGCGGATTCACAGATACGCAGTATTTT,CASTSGFTDTQYF,TRBD2,.,TRBJ2-3,TRBV5-1
TGCAGTGGGGAAGCCAAAAACATTCAGTACTTC,CSGEAKNIQYF,.,.,TRBJ2-4,TRBV20-1
TGTGCCAGCAGCTTAGGCGGCACAGATACGCAGTATTTT,CASSLGGTDTQYF,.,.,TRBJ2-3,TRBV11-2
TGTGCCAGCAGTCCTCCTCAATTGGTTACAACTAATGAAAAACTGTTTTTT,CASSPPQLVTTNEKLFF,.,.,TRBJ1-4,TRBV28
TGCGCCAGCAGCTACGGCGGGGAATCTGGAAACACCATATATTTT,CASSYGGESGNTIYF,.,few,TRBJ1-3,TRBV5-1
TGCGCCAGCAGCTTGGGAGGGGGCAGGGAGACCCAGTACTTC,CASSLGGGRETQYF,TRBD1,once,TRBJ2-5,TRBV5-1
TGTGCCAGCAGCTTGGGGACAGTTCGAAACACCATATATTTT,CASSLGTVRNTIYF,.,few,TRBJ1-3,TRBV5-6
TGCAGCGTTCTCCCCCCGCGCTCCTACGAGCAGTACTTC,CSVLPPRSYEQYF,.,.,TRBJ2-7,TRBV29-1
TGTGCCAGCAGACAGTCCGACAGGGGGCAGGCGATTAACACTGAAGCTTTCTTT,CASRQSDRGQAINTEAFF,TRBD1,.,TRBJ1-1,TRBV4-2
TGCGCCAGCAGCTGGGGACCAAGCACAGATACGCAGTATTTT,CASSWGPSTDTQYF,.,.,TRBJ2-3,TRBV5-1
TGTGCCAGCATCGCCCTCGGACAGGTTGCCGGGGCCAACGTCCTGACTTTC,CASIALGQVAGANVLTF,TRBD1,few,TRBJ2-6,TRBV2
TGTGCCAGCAGTCGGGACACTCTAAGCAATCAGCCCCAGCATTTT,CASSRDTLSNQPQHF,.,.,TRBJ1-5,TRBV28
TGTGCCAGCAGTGGGACAGGGGGCGACAGCAACTATGGCTACACCTTC,CASSGTGGDSNYGYTF,TRBD1,.,TRBJ1-2,TRBV6-1
TGCGCCAGCAGCTTGGTCGTTGAAAGCACAGATACGCAGTATTTT,CASSLVVESTDTQYF,.,few,TRBJ2-3,TRBV5-1